One and the same sample provided the 25 T cell receptor beta chains below, sequenced in a study of vaccination effects on CD4 cells after COVID-19. No antigen has been assigned to these receptors. Culture lasted roughly 9 days before CD4+ T cell isolation. Clones were sequenced by immunoSEQ multiplex PCR, and TCRdb holds only the in-frame ones, with some missing. This table holds approximately 58,000 clones, 60% to 85% found once. Sequencing was performed on CD4+ T cells from PBMCs cultured without peptide, taken before COVID-19 vaccination. The origin of the receptors is a human donor who received a COVID-19 vaccine.

The V call is TRBV12-5, the J call TRBJ1-6; TRBD1 is a possible D gene (5 bases). The CDR3 runs 14 residues. Trimming shortened V by 1 base and J by 7 bases, and 8 bases separated the two germline ends. Germline loops: CDR1 LGHNT, CDR2 FRNRAP. The CDR3: CASGLGDGNSPLHF. The CDR3 bases are TGTGCTAGTGGTTTGGGGGACGGGAATTCACCCCTCCACTTT.

The chain employs TRBV5-6 and TRBJ2-5; 7 bases are a match to TRBD1. CDR1 and CDR2 (germline): SGHDT, YYEEEE. This CDR3 has 13 residues. V dropped 1 base and J dropped 5; count of bases not matched to a gene: 2. CDR3 residues: CASSLFRGETQYF. In nucleotides, the CDR3 is TGTGCCAGCAGCTTGTTCAGGGGGGAGACCCAGTACTTC.

The genes are TRBV7-2 and TRBJ1-1; possibly TRBD1 for D (5 bases). V lost 1 base to trimming and J lost 4 bases, with 10 bases between them. The CDR3 length is 14 residues. Germline V gene sequence: CDR1 SGHTA, CDR2 FQGNSA. The CDR3 is CASSLVGVTTEAFF. The CDR3 bases are TGTGCCAGCAGCTTAGTAGGGGTGACCACTGAAGCTTTCTTT.

The chain joins TRBV24-1 to TRBJ2-5, with 8 bases identical to TRBD1. Germline V gene sequence: CDR1 KGHDR, CDR2 SFDVKD. This CDR3 has 15 amino acids. Unmatched junction bases numbered 7, after V lost 3 bases and J lost 5 bases. CDR3: CATSDGTGAGETQYF. The CDR3 nucleotides are TGTGCCACCAGTGATGGGACAGGCGCAGGGGAGACCCAGTACTTC.

The chain combines TRBV5-4 with TRBJ2-3; perhaps D is TRBD1 or TRBD2 (5 bases each). There are 14 residues in the CDR3. CDR1 SGHNT and CDR2 YYREEE come from the germline V gene (reference sequence). Trimming cost V 0 bases and J 9 bases, with 14 bases left between them. The CDR3 spells CASSLAGMGETQYF. For the CDR3, the DNA is TGTGCCAGCAGCTTGGCCGGGATGGGGGAGACGCAGTATTTT.

This clone is a singleton in its sample. The chain links TRBV11-2 to TRBJ2-7, with D hard to call. The germline V gene encodes CDR1 SGHAT and CDR2 FQNNGV. The CDR3 is 14 residues long. V lost 1 base and J 4 bases, leaving 11 bases between the germline ends. CDR3: CASSLVQERYEQYV. DNA for the CDR3: TGTGCCAGCAGCTTAGTCCAGGAGCGTTACGAGCAGTACGTC.

This chain connects TRBV25-1 to TRBJ1-3; D is unresolved. Germline CDR1 is MGHDK and CDR2 is SYGVNS. The ends were cut back, 5 bases at V and 4 bases at J, with 9 bases in the middle. The CDR3 extends over 13 amino acids. Here the CDR3 DNA reads TGTGCCAGCAGTCACGGAGGAGGAAACACCATATATTTT. It specifies CASSHGGGNTIYF.

This clone was observed a single time. This chain uses TRBV28 with TRBJ2-2; D not certain. Germline V gene data show CDR1 as MDHEN and CDR2 as SYDVKM. V was clipped by 8 bases and J by 1 base, with 5 bases between them. There are 12 residues in the CDR3. The CDR3: CASARNTGELFF. The CDR3 DNA sequence: TGTGCCAGCGCCCGGAACACCGGGGAGCTGTTTTTT.

The genes are TRBV25-1 and TRBJ2-3; TRBD2 matches at 7 bases. Germline V gene lookup returns CDR1 MGHDK and CDR2 SYGVNS. V trimming: 2 bases; J trimming: 7 bases; junction bases outside the gene matches: 9. The CDR3 consists of 15 residues. Here the CDR3 reads CASSESGDPVNTQYF. The CDR3 nucleotides read TGTGCCAGCAGTGAAAGCGGGGATCCGGTAAATACGCAGTATTTT.

This rearrangement joins TRBV3-1 (or the pseudogene TRBV3-2) to TRBJ1-5; no clear D gene. V was trimmed by 1 base and J by 6 bases, leaving 7 bases between them. Looked up from germline, CDR1 is LGHDT and CDR2 is YNNKEL (reference sequence). This CDR3 is 13 amino acids long. CDR3 residues: CASSQVAGQPQHF. DNA for the CDR3: TGTGCCAGCAGCCAAGTCGCGGGTCAGCCCCAGCATTTT.

J is TRBJ2-3 and V is TRBV6-4, with TRBD2 as a possible D gene (6 bases). The germline V and J ends were trimmed by 10 bases and 1 base, with 15 bases remaining between them. Per the germline V gene, CDR1 is MRHNA and CDR2 is SNTAGT. CDR3 size: 14 residues. The CDR3 region is CATRRDSGTDTQYF. CDR3 DNA sequence: TGTGCCACACGCCGGGACTCTGGCACAGATACGCAGTATTTT.

The CDR3 is CASSQLGLSSYNEQFF. The CDR3 nucleotides are TGCGCCAGCAGCCAACTGGGACTAAGCTCCTACAATGAGCAGTTCTTC. This chain links TRBV4-3 with TRBJ2-1; 7 bases are shared with TRBD2. V was clipped by 2 bases and J by 0 bases; unmatched bases: 4. Germline V gives CDR1 LGHNA, CDR2 YSLEER. The CDR3 sequence is 16 residues long.

This chain links TRBV6-2 or TRBV6-3 with TRBJ2-5; 10 bases align to TRBD2. The CDR3 runs 18 residues. Germline V gives CDR1 MNHEY, CDR2 SVGEGT. The J segment lost 0 bases and the V segment lost 4 bases, leaving 11 bases of the junction unmatched. CDR3 in amino acids: CASSSSLLAGEYQETQYF. CDR3 bases: TGTGCCAGCAGTTCCTCTCTGCTAGCGGGGGAATACCAAGAGACCCAGTACTTC.

In nucleotides, the CDR3 is TGTGCCAGCTTGAGAACGGGGGCCTCACAAGAGACCCAGTACTTC. As protein: CASLRTGASQETQYF. This chain connects TRBV6-5 to TRBJ2-5; D may match TRBD1 or TRBD2 (6 bases each). Germline V gene data show CDR1 as MNHEY and CDR2 as SVGAGI. V lost 8 bases to trimming and J lost 2 bases, with 18 bases between them. The CDR3 contains 15 residues.

The V and J genes are TRBV4-1 and TRBJ1-3; 9 bases line up with TRBD1. The CDR3 is 15 residues long. Unmatched junction bases numbered 6, after V lost 6 bases and J lost 3 bases. Germline V CDR1 and CDR2: MGHRA, YSYEKL. The CDR3 sequence: CASSTTGGGGNTIYF. CDR3 DNA sequence: TGCGCCAGCAGTACGACAGGGGGTGGTGGAAACACCATATATTTT.

This clone was seen a handful of times. The rearrangement joins TRBV5-5 to TRBJ1-2; 7 nucleotides align to TRBD1. J lost 4 bases, V lost 0 bases, and 6 bases had no gene match. This CDR3 has 15 residues. The V gene's germline CDR1 is SGHKS and CDR2 YYEKEE (reference sequence). Here the CDR3 DNA reads TGTGCCAGCAGCTTGGGGGACAGCTCCTCCTATGGCTACACCTTC. Its protein is CASSLGDSSSYGYTF.

The chain combines TRBV6-1 with TRBJ1-2; D possibly corresponds to TRBD1 (5 bases). The V end lost 1 base, the J end lost 2 bases, and 5 bases lay between the germline ends. Looked up from germline, CDR1 is MNHNS and CDR2 is SASEGT. The CDR3 extends over 13 amino acids. This CDR3 is CASSEEGNYGYTF. Written as DNA, the CDR3 is TGTGCCAGCAGTGAAGAGGGGAACTATGGCTACACCTTC.

The CDR3 DNA is TGTGCCAGCAGTGGACAGGGGGGAGGCATTCAGTACTTC. Protein sequence: CASSGQGGGIQYF. The V call is TRBV2, the J call TRBJ2-4; 9 bases map to TRBD1. Germline CDR1 reads SNHLY; CDR2 reads FYNNEI. The trim removed 4 bases at V and 9 bases at J, leaving 4 bases unmatched. The length of the CDR3 is 13 residues.

The rearrangement links TRBV5-1 to TRBJ1-6, with D tentatively TRBD1 (6 bases). Germline CDR1 is SGHRS and CDR2 is YFSETQ. The V end was cut by 7 bases, the J end by 6 bases, with 17 bases between. CDR3 length: 15 amino acids. CDR3 in amino acids: CASRPRTAVNSPLHF. In DNA, the CDR3 is TGCGCCAGCCGCCCCCGGACAGCGGTTAATTCACCCCTCCACTTT.

The genes are TRBV2 and TRBJ2-3; D is undetermined. Germline CDR1 is SNHLY and CDR2 is FYNNEI. The CDR3 consists of 12 residues. Trimming pared 6 bases from V and 7 bases from J, leaving 11 bases between. Written as DNA, the CDR3 is TGTGCCAGCAGCACAGCCGTATATACGCAGTATTTT. Translating gives CASSTAVYTQYF.

The chain is built from TRBV28 and TRBJ1-1; the D is unclear. CDR3 length: 14 residues. V lost 11 bases and J lost 1, with 17 bases in between. Germline CDR1 is MDHEN and CDR2 is SYDVKM. The CDR3 coding sequence is TGTGCCGCCCCTGCACAACCCGGGAACACTGAAGCTTTCTTT. This encodes CAAPAQPGNTEAFF.

The chain carries TRBV10-3 and TRBJ1-3; D not resolved. Deletions cut 10 bases from V and 0 bases from J, with 13 bases between. This CDR3 contains 14 residues. CDR1 and CDR2 (germline): ENHRY, SYGVKD. CDR3 region: CASLSGASGNTIYF. The CDR3 region has the DNA TGTGCCAGCCTCTCTGGAGCCTCTGGAAACACCATATATTTT.

The genes are TRBV5-1 and TRBJ2-5, with TRBD2 matching 13 bases. After removal of 1 base from V and 2 bases from J, the junction contained 5 bases not matched to a gene. The CDR3 spans 17 residues. Germline V gene lookup returns CDR1 SGHRS and CDR2 YFSETQ. The CDR3 DNA sequence: TGCGCCAGCAGCTTGAACCAACTAGCGGGGGGGCAAGAGACCCAGTACTTC. It encodes CASSLNQLAGGQETQYF.

The V gene is TRBV5-5, the J gene TRBJ2-3; D may match TRBD1 or TRBD2 (5 bases each). Trimming stripped 4 bases from V and 0 bases from J, with 18 bases between. This CDR3 spans 17 amino acids. Germline CDR1 SGHKS, CDR2 YYEKEE (reference sequence). CDR3 region: CASSRAAGTVSTDTQYF. DNA for the CDR3: TGTGCCAGCAGCCGCGCTGCAGGGACGGTTAGCACAGATACGCAGTATTTT.

This chain links TRBV18 with TRBJ1-5, with a possible D match to TRBD1 (6 bases). The CDR3 length is 15 residues. Per the germline V gene, CDR1 is KGHSH and CDR2 is LQKENI. Trimming left V 3 bases short and J 7 bases short, with 16 bases between. The CDR3 DNA follows: TGTGCCAGCTCACCGAGCAGGGGTTTAGAACAGCCCCAGCATTTT. Protein sequence: CASSPSRGLEQPQHF.